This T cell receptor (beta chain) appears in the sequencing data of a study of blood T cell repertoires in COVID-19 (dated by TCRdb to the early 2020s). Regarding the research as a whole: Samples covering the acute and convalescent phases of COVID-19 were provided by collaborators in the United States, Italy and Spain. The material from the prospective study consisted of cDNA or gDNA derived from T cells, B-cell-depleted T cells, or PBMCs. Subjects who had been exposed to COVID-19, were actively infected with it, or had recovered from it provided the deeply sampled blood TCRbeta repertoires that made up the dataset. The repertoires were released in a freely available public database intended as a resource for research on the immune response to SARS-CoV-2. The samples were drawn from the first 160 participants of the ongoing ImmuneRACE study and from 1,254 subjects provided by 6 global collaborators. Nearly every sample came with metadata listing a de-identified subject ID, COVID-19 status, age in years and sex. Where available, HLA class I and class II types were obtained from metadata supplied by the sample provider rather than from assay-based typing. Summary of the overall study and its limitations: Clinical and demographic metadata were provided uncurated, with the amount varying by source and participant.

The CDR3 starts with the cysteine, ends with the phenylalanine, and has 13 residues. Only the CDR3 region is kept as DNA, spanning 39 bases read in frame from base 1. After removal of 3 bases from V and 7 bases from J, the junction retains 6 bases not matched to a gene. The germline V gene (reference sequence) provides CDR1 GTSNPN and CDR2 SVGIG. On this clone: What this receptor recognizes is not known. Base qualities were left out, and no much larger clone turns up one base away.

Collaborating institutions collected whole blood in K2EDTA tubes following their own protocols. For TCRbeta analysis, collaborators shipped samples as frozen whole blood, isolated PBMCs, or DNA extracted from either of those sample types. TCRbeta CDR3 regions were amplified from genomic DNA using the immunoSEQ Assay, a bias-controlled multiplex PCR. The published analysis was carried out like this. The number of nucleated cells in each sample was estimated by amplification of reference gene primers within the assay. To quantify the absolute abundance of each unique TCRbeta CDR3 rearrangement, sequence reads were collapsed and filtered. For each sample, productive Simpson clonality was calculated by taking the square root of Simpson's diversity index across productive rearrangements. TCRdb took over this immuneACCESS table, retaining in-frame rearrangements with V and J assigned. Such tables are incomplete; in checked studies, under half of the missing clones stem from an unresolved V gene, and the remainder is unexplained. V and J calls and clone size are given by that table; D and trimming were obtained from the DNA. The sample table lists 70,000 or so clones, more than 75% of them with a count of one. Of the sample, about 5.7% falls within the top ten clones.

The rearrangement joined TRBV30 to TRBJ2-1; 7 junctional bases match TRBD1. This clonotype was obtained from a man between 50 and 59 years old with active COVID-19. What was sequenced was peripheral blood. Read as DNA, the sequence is TGTGCCTGGAGACGACAGGGTCGTAATGAGCAGTTCTTC. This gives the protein CAWRRQGRNEQFF.